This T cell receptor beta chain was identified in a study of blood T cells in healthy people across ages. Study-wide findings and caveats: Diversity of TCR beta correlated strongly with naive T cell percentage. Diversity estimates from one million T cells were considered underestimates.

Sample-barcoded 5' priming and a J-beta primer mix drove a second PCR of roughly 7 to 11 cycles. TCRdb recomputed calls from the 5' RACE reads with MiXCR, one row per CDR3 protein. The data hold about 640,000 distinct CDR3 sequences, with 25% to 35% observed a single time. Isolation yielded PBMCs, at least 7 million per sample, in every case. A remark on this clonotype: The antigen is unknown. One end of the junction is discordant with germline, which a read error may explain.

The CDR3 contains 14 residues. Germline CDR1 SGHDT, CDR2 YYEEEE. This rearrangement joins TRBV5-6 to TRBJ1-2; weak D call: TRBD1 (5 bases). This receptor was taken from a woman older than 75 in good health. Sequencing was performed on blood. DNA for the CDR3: TGTGCCGGCAGCTTGAGGGGCACTTACTATGGCTACACCTTC. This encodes CAGSLRGTYYGYTF. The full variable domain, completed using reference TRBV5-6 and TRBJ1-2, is DAGVTQSPTHLIKTRGQQVTLRCSPKSGHDTVSWYQQALGQGPQFIFQYYEEEERQRGNFPDRFSGHQFPNYSSELNVNALLLGDSALYLCAGSLRGTYYGYTFGSGTRLTVV.